This passage covers 24 T cell receptor beta chains from one sample sequenced in a study of OX40 agonist ivuxolimab in advanced cancers. The table came from immunoSEQ multiplex PCR; TCRdb's copy has only in-frame clones and leaves some out. The sample lists 76,000 or so clones; approximately 89% were seen once. Sequences were derived from CD4+ or CD8+ T cells sorted from blood, sampled in a trial of the OX40 agonist ivuxolimab. These receptors were taken from an adult with an advanced solid tumor such as melanoma, head and neck, liver or kidney cancer.

The V gene is TRBV5-4, the J gene TRBJ2-3; 10 bases match TRBD2. CDR3 length equals 18 residues. Germline assignment: CDR1 SGHNT and CDR2 YYREEE (reference sequence). Losses at the gene ends were 0 bases for V and 1 base for J; bases not matched to a gene: 8. CDR3 sequence: CASSLVSSAGGGTDTQYF. The CDR3 DNA reads as TGTGCCAGCAGCTTGGTGTCTTCAGCGGGAGGGGGCACAGATACGCAGTATTTT.

V gene TRBV2 combines with J gene TRBJ2-2; 7 bases line up with TRBD2. CDR1 and CDR2 (germline): SNHLY, FYNNEI. Trimming removed 2 bases from V and 4 bases from J; junction bases left unmatched: 4. This CDR3 is 15 amino acids long. CDR3 residues: CASSELAGVTGELFF. The DNA of the CDR3 is TGTGCCAGCAGTGAATTGGCGGGAGTCACCGGGGAGCTGTTTTTT.

The chain is built from TRBV6-1 and TRBJ2-7; TRBD1 matches 8 bases. The ends lost 5 bases at V and 13 bases at J; junction bases unmatched: 7. The germline gives CDR1 MNHNS, CDR2 SASEGT. The CDR3 is made up of 11 amino acids. The DNA for the CDR3 is TGTGCCAGCAGTTACCCCGGACAGGGATACTTC. It yields the protein CASSYPGQGYF.

This clone has a single count. This sequence joins TRBV5-1 and TRBJ2-1; a possible D gene is TRBD2 (7 bases). The CDR3 is 16 amino acids. V lost 6 bases to trimming and J lost 4 bases, with 20 bases between them. From germline, CDR1 is SGHRS and CDR2 YFSETQ. The CDR3 spells CASTLLGGGSYNEQFF. The CDR3 DNA is TGCGCCAGCACCCTCCTAGGGGGGGGGTCGTACAATGAGCAGTTCTTC.

Of note for this clone: A read error may produce the germline difference seen at one junction end. The chain recombines TRBV7-7 with TRBJ2-3, with D unresolved. Germline assignment: CDR1 SSHAT and CDR2 FNYEAQ (reference sequence). This CDR3 region has 14 residues. DNA for the CDR3: TGTGCTAGCAGCCGACTCAGTAGCACAGATACGCAGTATTTT. It encodes CASSRLSSTDTQYF.

The chain links TRBV2 to TRBJ1-5; perhaps TRBD1 as D (5 bases). The CDR3 spans 13 residues. V shed 6 bases and J shed 1 base, with 7 bases lying between them. Germline values: CDR1 SNHLY, CDR2 FYNNEI. CDR3 DNA sequence: TGTGCCAGCAGGCGGGACAGCAATCAGCCCCAGCATTTT. The encoded protein is CASRRDSNQPQHF.

J is TRBJ2-3 and V is TRBV2; no firm D call. Per germline, CDR1 SNHLY and CDR2 FYNNEI. Trimming took off 2 bases at V and 3 bases at J, with 12 bases between the two ends. CDR3 size: 15 residues. CDR3 sequence (DNA): TGTGCCAGCAGTGAATCGCGGCAGCCGACAGATACGCAGTATTTT. As protein: CASSESRQPTDTQYF.

This chain connects TRBV27 to TRBJ1-6; unclear D gene. CDR1 is MNHEY, CDR2 SMNVEV, per germline (reference sequence). Trimming removed 10 bases from V and 7 bases from J, with 14 bases in between. The CDR3 is 13 residues long. CDR3: CATGRVYNSPLHF. DNA for the CDR3: TGTGCCACCGGCAGAGTCTACAATTCACCCCTCCACTTT.

This sequence joins TRBV7-2 and TRBJ2-5, with TRBD2 matching 7 bases. The junction had 8 bases not matched to a gene; V was cut back by 5 bases and J by 5 bases. Per the germline V gene, CDR1 is SGHTA and CDR2 is FQGNSA. The CDR3 runs 14 residues. The CDR3 here is CASSPWSGGETQYF. The CDR3 coding sequence is TGTGCCAGCAGCCCATGGTCCGGGGGGGAGACCCAGTACTTC.

The genes are TRBV5-4 and TRBJ2-3; the D gene could be TRBD1 or TRBD2 (5 bases each). This CDR3 contains 15 residues. The V end was cut by 4 bases, the J end by 5 bases, with 17 bases between. Germline V gene lookup returns CDR1 SGHNT and CDR2 YYREEE (reference sequence). The CDR3 loop is CASSRGTRPVDTQYF. The CDR3 DNA follows: TGTGCCAGCAGCCGGGGCACCCGCCCAGTAGATACGCAGTATTTT.

This chain uses TRBV11-1 with TRBJ2-1; D is perhaps TRBD1 (6 bases). V dropped 3 bases and J dropped 7 bases, with 10 bases sitting between them. From germline, CDR1 is SGHAT and CDR2 FQDESV (reference sequence). The CDR3 extends over 13 amino acids. CDR3 DNA sequence: TGTGCCAGCAGCTTGAACAGGGTGAATGAGCAGTTCTTC. Translated: CASSLNRVNEQFF.

In nucleotides, the CDR3 is TGTGCCAGCAGCTTAACGAATTCACCCCTCCACTTT. Translation: CASSLTNSPLHF. The genes are TRBV7-2 and TRBJ1-6; D remains unclear. V was clipped by 2 bases and J by 7 bases, with 3 bases between them. The CDR3 has 12 amino acids. From germline, CDR1 is SGHTA and CDR2 FQGNSA. Looking up the rest from reference TRBV7-2 and TRBJ1-6 gives the full variable domain: GAGVSQSPSNKVTEKGKDVELRCDPISGHTALYWYRQSLGQGLEFLIYFQGNSAPDKSGLPSDRFSAERTGGSVSTLTIQRTQQEDSAVYLCASSLTNSPLHFGNGTRLTVT.

The V and J genes are TRBV7-9 and TRBJ1-1; maybe TRBD1 (5 bases). Trimming took 1 base from V and 4 from J, leaving 7 bases between them. The CDR3 loop spans 13 amino acids. CDR1 is SEHNR, CDR2 FQNEAQ, per germline (reference sequence). CDR3 sequence (DNA): TGTGCCAGCAGCTTAGTCAGGGCCACTGAAGCTTTCTTT. Translating gives CASSLVRATEAFF.

J is TRBJ2-3 and V is TRBV29-1; D uncertain. The V gene's germline CDR1 is SQVTM and CDR2 ANQGSEA. V lost 4 bases to trimming and J lost 0 bases, with 11 bases between them. This CDR3 comprises 14 residues. The DNA of the CDR3 is TGCAGCGTTGGAGCCGCCTCTAGCACAGATACGCAGTATTTT. This gives the protein CSVGAASSTDTQYF.

J is TRBJ1-5 and V is TRBV7-9, with 9 bases that match TRBD1. Losses at the gene ends were 5 bases for V and 2 bases for J; bases not matched to a gene: 4. Germline V gene data show CDR1 as SEHNR and CDR2 as FQNEAQ (reference sequence). This CDR3 contains 15 residues. This chain's CDR3 is CASSGDRDGNQPQHF. CDR3 sequence (DNA): TGTGCCAGCAGCGGGGACAGGGACGGCAATCAGCCCCAGCATTTT.

The CDR3 here is CASSLGEPYEKLFF. The DNA of the CDR3 is TGCGCCAGCAGCTTAGGGGAGCCGTATGAAAAACTGTTTTTT. This chain connects TRBV5-1 to TRBJ1-4, with TRBD1 as a possible D gene (5 bases). CDR1 and CDR2 from the germline V gene are SGHRS and YFSETQ. The CDR3 loop spans 14 amino acids. Trimming cost V 2 bases and J 6 bases, with 11 bases left between them.

The gene calls are TRBV5-1 and TRBJ2-4, with D possibly matching TRBD2 (6 bases). The V gene's germline CDR1 is SGHRS and CDR2 YFSETQ. The CDR3 extends over 16 amino acids. V lost 4 bases to trimming and J lost 3 bases, with 17 bases between them. CDR3 amino acids: CASSLSAGDDKNIQYF. The CDR3 DNA follows: TGCGCCAGCAGCCTTTCAGCGGGTGATGACAAAAACATTCAGTACTTC. The full variable domain, its missing parts supplied by reference TRBV5-1 and TRBJ2-4, is KAGVTQTPRYLIKTRGQQVTLSCSPISGHRSVSWYQQTPGQGLQFLFEYFSETQRNKGNFPGRFSGRQFSNSRSEMNVSTLELGDSALYLCASSLSAGDDKNIQYFGAGTRLSVL.

Note on this clone: A read error is likely, as this CDR3 ends without the conserved phenylalanine or tryptophan. No DNA is shown, since the ends of the CDR3 on it are uncertain; the CDR3 is the one TCRdb lists. This chain joins TRBV7-9 and TRBJ2-3; TRBD2 was called by the table and not checked on the DNA. Germline loops: CDR1 SEHNR, CDR2 FQNEAQ (reference sequence). With termini counted, the CDR3 has 10 amino acids. CDR3 protein: CASSLEELLG.

This clone was observed a single time. The J gene is TRBJ2-1, the V gene TRBV11-2, with TRBD1 matching over 8 bases. The germline V gene has CDR1 SGHAT and CDR2 FQNNGV. J lost 6 bases, V lost 4 bases, and 14 bases had no gene match. The CDR3 contains 17 residues. The CDR3 here is CASSSSTGDRRSNEQFF. The DNA of the CDR3 is TGTGCCAGCAGCTCCTCGACAGGGGATAGGAGGTCCAATGAGCAGTTCTTC.

This rearrangement joins TRBV4-1 to TRBJ1-6; D call uncertain. CDR1 is MGHRA, CDR2 YSYEKL, per germline. V gave up 0 bases and J gave up 0 bases, with 15 bases separating them. The CDR3 sequence is 19 residues long. CDR3 DNA sequence: TGCGCCAGCAGCCAAGAATCACGGCAGGCAAGCTCCTATAATTCACCCCTCCACTTT. Residues: CASSQESRQASSYNSPLHF.

The chain is built from TRBV27 and TRBJ1-2, with 8 bases matching TRBD1. The CDR3 runs to 14 residues. Germline V CDR1 and CDR2: MNHEY, SMNVEV (reference sequence). After removal of 5 bases from V and 4 bases from J, the junction contained 6 bases not matched to a gene. CDR3 sequence (DNA): TGTGCCAGCAGTCCTCTCGGACAGGGCTATGGCTACACCTTC. Its translation is CASSPLGQGYGYTF.

This chain connects TRBV19 to TRBJ1-2, with TRBD1 identical over 8 bases. Germline trimming cut 5 bases from V and 4 bases from J; bases unmatched to any gene: 6. CDR1 LNHDA and CDR2 SQIVND come from the germline V gene (reference sequence). CDR3 length: 14 amino acids. CDR3 residues: CASSYGQGIYGYTF. The CDR3 bases are TGTGCCAGTAGTTATGGACAGGGCATCTATGGCTACACCTTC.

In this sample, this clone turned up once. The V gene is TRBV11-2, the J gene TRBJ1-2; 9 bases are a match to TRBD1. V was pared by 3 bases and J by 8 bases, with 4 bases of the junction left unmatched. The germline V gene has CDR1 SGHAT and CDR2 FQNNGV. The CDR3 is 13 amino acids. CDR3 amino acids: CASSFPGTGGYTF. The CDR3 region has the DNA TGTGCCAGCAGCTTTCCCGGGACAGGGGGCTACACCTTC.

The chain employs TRBV9 and TRBJ2-5; perhaps TRBD2 as D (5 bases). V was cut by 0 bases and J by 5 bases, with 8 bases left in between. CDR1 is SGDLS and CDR2 is YYNGEE in the germline V gene. The CDR3 covers 13 residues. CDR3: CASSVGQRETQYF. In DNA, the CDR3 is TGTGCCAGCAGCGTAGGCCAGCGGGAGACCCAGTACTTC.